Following are 27 T cell receptor beta chains from one sample sequenced in a study of tumor-infiltrating lymphocytes in primary liver carcinoma. Co-extraction yielded RNA and DNA from approximately 22-30 mg of unsorted bulk tissue. With a constant-region primer, TCR beta cDNA was made from 450 to 550 ng of total RNA. A slightly modified ARM-PCR protocol with three nested multiplex PCR rounds produced these TCR beta libraries. Use of TRBV1-TRBV30 forward primers with a C-beta reverse primer characterized the first two PCR rounds, which lasted around 11 cycles each. A single record per CDR3 protein comes from TCRdb applying MiXCR to the multiplex PCR reads. Here the sample spans fewer than 75,000 distinct CDR3 sequences, roughly two thirds being singletons. The sample taken for sequencing was liver tumor tissue from sampling region 4. Subset described: tumor region T4, right-lateral pole. These TCRs come from a middle-aged man with primary liver carcinoma and hepatitis B virus infection.

For this clonotype: The junction shows a germline mismatch at one end, possibly a read error. J is TRBJ1-2 and V is TRBV28, with 9 bases aligning to TRBD1. This CDR3 has 15 residues. Germline CDR1 reads MDHEN; CDR2 reads SYDVKM. The chain's CDR3 is CVSSLNRGRGYDYTF. CDR3 coding DNA: TGTGTCAGCAGTTTAAACAGGGGGCGCGGCTATGACTACACCTTC.

This chain uses TRBV12-3 or TRBV12-4 with TRBJ1-2; 8 nucleotides match TRBD1. CDR3 length equals 15 residues. After removal of 7 bases from V and 3 bases from J, the junction contained 10 bases not matched to a gene. In nucleotides, the CDR3 is TGTGCCAGCAATGCCCGGACAGGGATGGACTATGGCTACACCTTC. Translating it yields CASNARTGMDYGYTF.

This clonotype was recorded once. Just one base apart from a much larger clone, this may be a read error. This CDR3 reads CASSSPGLACLAKNIQYF. CDR3 in DNA: TGTGCCAGCAGCTCACCGGGACTAGCGTGTCTAGCCAAAAACATTCAGTACTTC. The chain carries TRBV11-2 and TRBJ2-4, with 10 bases identical to TRBD2. Germline V gene lookup returns CDR1 SGHAT and CDR2 FQNNGV. The CDR3 consists of 18 residues. V dropped 4 bases and J dropped 0; count of bases not matched to a gene: 9.

Worth noting for this clonotype: This may be a read error, as it is one base from a much larger clone. V and J are TRBV5-1 and TRBJ2-1; weak D call: TRBD2 (7 bases). This CDR3 comprises 14 residues. Trimming took 0 bases from V and 8 from J, leaving 12 bases between them. From germline, CDR1 is SGHRS and CDR2 YFSETQ. CDR3 DNA sequence: TGCGCCAGCAGCTTGGAGGGGGGGAGATATGAGCAGTTCTTC. The encoded protein is CASSLEGGRYEQFF.

This clonotype was counted at least ten times. The genes are TRBV7-3 and TRBJ2-1; 10 bases map to TRBD2. The CDR3 is 15 residues long. In germline, CDR1 is SGHTA, CDR2 FQGTGA. V trimming: 5 bases; J trimming: 4 bases; junction bases outside the gene matches: 5. The CDR3: CASSQLAGAYNEQFF. The CDR3 DNA reads TGTGCCAGCAGCCAGCTAGCGGGGGCATACAATGAGCAGTTCTTC.

J is TRBJ2-2 and V is TRBV6-1, with D unclear. There are 17 residues in the CDR3. Per the germline V gene, CDR1 is MNHNS and CDR2 is SASEGT. Between the trimmed V and J ends, which lost 2 bases and 8 bases, there was a span of 21 bases. CDR3 bases: TGTGCCAGCAGTGAAATTGGATGGCAGGCCCTCGAGGGGGAGCTGTTTTTT. As protein: CASSEIGWQALEGELFF.

With regard to this clonotype: One end of the junction does not line up with germline, which may come from a read error. The V and J genes are TRBV7-9 and TRBJ1-2, with a weak D call TRBD1 (6 bases). This CDR3 is built from 16 residues. The germline V gene encodes CDR1 SEHNR and CDR2 FQNEAQ (reference sequence). In nucleotides, the CDR3 is TGTGCCATCAGCTCGTCGGGACAAGAGGAGCTATGTGGCTACACCTTC. It translates to CAISSSGQEELCGYTF.

The table lists this clonotype with a few counts. At one end the junction does not follow the germline gene, possibly because of a read error. The CDR3 here is CASSLDGIANEKLFF. In DNA form, the CDR3 reads TGTGCCAGCAGCTTAGATGGGATCGCTAACGAAAAACTGTTTTTT. The V and J genes are TRBV11-2 and TRBJ1-4, with D uncertain. Germline loops: CDR1 SGHAT, CDR2 FQNNGV. This CDR3 is built from 15 residues.

Of note for this clonotype: A read error may produce the germline difference seen at one junction end. The chain recombines TRBV29-1 with TRBJ2-5; D remains ambiguous. The length of the CDR3 is 13 residues. Germline-derived CDR1 and CDR2 are SQVTM and ANQGSEA. CDR3 sequence: CRVGLRQQETQYF. The CDR3 region has the DNA TGCAGGGTTGGGCTCCGACAACAAGAGACCCAGTACTTC.

This clonotype was detected only once. A much larger clone is a single base away; this may be a read error. This chain connects TRBV7-3 to TRBJ2-1, with TRBD1 matching 7 bases. After removal of 6 bases from V and 3 bases from J, the junction contained 8 bases not matched to a gene. Germline V gives CDR1 SGHTA, CDR2 FQGTGA. This CDR3 has 15 amino acids. CDR3 nucleotide sequence: TGTGCCAGCAGTACACTAGGGGGCGGCTACAATGAGCAGTTCTTC. Residues: CASSTLGGGYNEQFF.

The chain uses TRBV11-2 and TRBJ1-1; TRBD1 matches 7 bases. The V segment lost 7 bases and the J segment 0 bases; nucleotides outside the gene matches: 11. Germline CDR1 reads SGHAT; CDR2 reads FQNNGV. The CDR3 length is 16 residues. Here the CDR3 DNA reads TGTGCCAGCAATCCATTCAGGGGGTTGGTGAACACTGAAGCTTTCTTT. It specifies CASNPFRGLVNTEAFF.

This clonotype is a singleton in its sample. A read error may produce the germline difference seen at one junction end. This rearrangement joins TRBV4-2 to TRBJ2-3; the match to TRBD2 covers 7 bases. This CDR3 comprises 16 residues. Per the germline V gene, CDR1 is LGHNA and CDR2 is YNFKEQ. DNA for the CDR3: TGTACCAGCAACCAAGAACTAGCGCCACGCACAAATACGCAGTATTTT. This sequence encodes CTSNQELAPRTNTQYF.

The chain uses TRBV15 and TRBJ2-1; 13 bases map to TRBD2. The V segment lost 4 bases and the J segment 6 bases; nucleotides outside the gene matches: 3. This CDR3 region has 15 residues. The germline CDR1 and CDR2 sequences are LNHNV and YYDKDF (reference sequence). CDR3 sequence reads: CATSNWTSGGNEQFF. The DNA for the CDR3 is TGTGCCACCAGCAATTGGACTAGCGGGGGCAATGAGCAGTTCTTC.

This clonotype has a handful of counts. The genes are TRBV6-1 and TRBJ1-6; TRBD1 might be the D (5 bases). V dropped 11 bases and J dropped 9 bases, with 14 bases sitting between them. Germline V gene lookup returns CDR1 MNHNS and CDR2 SASEGT. This CDR3 contains 12 residues. CDR3 DNA: TGTGCCTCCAGGGAGGTTACTTCACCCCTCCACTTT. Its translation is CASREVTSPLHF.

As regards this clonotype: This may be a read error, as it is one base from a much larger clone. J is TRBJ1-3 and V is TRBV12-3 or TRBV12-4; 10 positions agree with TRBD1. The junction had 3 bases not matched to a gene; V was cut back by 6 bases and J by 4 bases. The CDR3 runs to 14 residues. The CDR3 DNA reads TGTGCCAGCAGATCGACAGGGGGCGGAAACACCATATATTTT. Protein product: CASRSTGGGNTIYF.

As to this clonotype: The junction does not match germline at one end; this may be a read error. This chain connects TRBV5-5 to TRBJ2-1; D is perhaps TRBD2 (5 bases). CDR1 is SGHKS, CDR2 YYEKEE, per germline (reference sequence). The CDR3 totals 15 residues. The CDR3 nucleotides are TGTGCCTGCAGCACTGGACGGGGTTCCTACAATGAGCAGTTCTTC. Translation gives CACSTGRGSYNEQFF.

In this sample, this clonotype turned up a few times. Sequence at one end of the junction differs from germline and may be a read error. The chain uses TRBV4-1 and TRBJ1-2; 8 bases fit TRBD1. This CDR3 has 14 amino acids. Germline-derived CDR1 and CDR2 are MGHRA and YSYEKL. CDR3 region: CASIQGDRNYGCTF. Here the CDR3 DNA reads TGCGCCAGCATCCAAGGGGACAGGAACTATGGCTGTACCTTC.

For this clonotype: In this CDR3 the conserved last residue, phenylalanine or tryptophan, is missing, so a read error is likely. J is TRBJ1-1 and V is TRBV29-1; D is unclear. This CDR3 has 14 residues. Germline V gene sequence: CDR1 SQVTM, CDR2 ANQGSEA. The CDR3 loop reads CSVSLRISNSEAFS. As DNA, the CDR3 is TGCAGCGTTAGTTTGAGGATCTCGAACAGTGAAGCTTTCTCT.

As for this clonotype: One junction end disagrees with the germline gene, perhaps due to a read error. This chain's CDR3 is CASSYRGHHPQHF. The CDR3 bases are TGTGCCAGCAGTTACCGTGGTCATCACCCCCAGCATTTT. The chain combines TRBV6-6 with TRBJ1-5, with unresolved D. The CDR3 contains 13 residues. Per germline, CDR1 MNHNY and CDR2 SVGAGI (reference sequence).

This clonotype has a count of ten or more. V and J are TRBV6-5 and TRBJ2-7, with TRBD1 as a possible D gene (6 bases). The CDR3 loop spans 13 amino acids. Between the trimmed V and J ends, which lost 6 bases and 4 bases, there was a span of 13 bases. The germline CDR1 and CDR2 sequences are MNHEY and SVGAGI. The CDR3 region is CASRGAGEYEQYF. CDR3 nucleotide sequence: TGTGCCAGCAGGGGGGCAGGCGAGTACGAGCAGTACTTC.

This clonotype occurred many times. The junction differs from germline at one of its ends, possibly a read error. This chain uses TRBV11-1 with TRBJ2-3, with 7 bases that match TRBD2. The length of the CDR3 is 14 residues. Looked up from germline, CDR1 is SGHAT and CDR2 is FQDESV (reference sequence). The CDR3 nucleotides are TGTGCCAGCAGCTTAAGGCAACGTGCGGGAGAGTCTCACTTT. Its translation is CASSLRQRAGESHF.

Note on this clonotype: A much larger clone lies one base from this, so it may be a read error. V and J are TRBV4-2 and TRBJ2-1; the D gene could be TRBD1 or TRBD2 (6 bases each). This CDR3 region has 17 residues. The germline gives CDR1 LGHNA, CDR2 YNFKEQ. The V end lost 3 bases, the J end lost 9 bases, and 24 bases lay between the germline ends. CDR3: CASSQFRRGASGSEQFF. The CDR3 DNA sequence: TGTGCCAGCAGCCAGTTCCGGAGGGGGGCTTCGGGTAGTGAGCAGTTCTTC.

A word on this clonotype: An end of the junction does not agree with germline; a read error may underlie this. The rearrangement joins TRBV11-1 to TRBJ2-2, with a weak D call TRBD2 (5 bases). Germline V CDR1 and CDR2: SGHAT, FQDESV (reference sequence). There are 13 residues in the CDR3. The CDR3 protein is CASNIVRFGELLF. The CDR3 DNA sequence: TGTGCCAGTAACATAGTACGTTTCGGGGAGCTGTTATTT.

This clonotype has a handful of counts. A much larger clone lies a single base off, so this may be a read error. The chain employs TRBV5-1 and TRBJ2-2; 15 nucleotides match TRBD2. Germline V CDR1 and CDR2: SGHRS, YFSETQ. The CDR3 covers 16 residues. CDR3 amino acids: CGSSPGLAGGTGELFF. As DNA, the CDR3 is TGCGGCAGCAGCCCGGGACTAGCGGGAGGAACCGGGGAGCTGTTTTTT. The full variable domain, completed using reference TRBV5-1 and TRBJ2-2, is KAGVTQTPRYLIKTRGQQVTLSCSPISGHRSVSWYQQTPGQGLQFLFEYFSETQRNKGNFPGRFSGRQFSNSRSEMNVSTLELGDSALYLCGSSPGLAGGTGELFFGEGSRLTVL.

This clonotype has a single count. At one boundary the junction diverges from the germline segment, which might be a read error. The chain's CDR3 is CRVVGLAGRTDTQYF. The CDR3 DNA reads TGCCGCGTTGTCGGTCTAGCGGGAAGAACAGATACCCAGTATTTT. J is TRBJ2-3 and V is TRBV29-1; 9 nucleotides match TRBD2. Germline CDR1 SQVTM, CDR2 ANQGSEA. This CDR3 contains 15 residues.

This clonotype occurred a few times. This chain connects TRBV10-2 to TRBJ1-5, with D perhaps matching TRBD1 (6 bases). Germline V gene lookup returns CDR1 WSHSY and CDR2 SAAADI. V shed 8 bases and J shed 13 bases, with 15 bases lying between them. The CDR3 contains 11 residues. The CDR3: CASGEGGLQHF. In nucleotides, the CDR3 is TGCGCCAGCGGAGAGGGGGGGTTACAGCATTTT.

To note about this clonotype: This sequence may be a read error, since a much larger clone differs from it by one base. This chain joins TRBV4-3 and TRBJ2-1; 8 nucleotides align to TRBD2. This CDR3 has 17 residues. Germline-derived CDR1 and CDR2 are LGHNA and YSLEER. The V segment lost 0 bases and the J segment 8 bases; nucleotides outside the gene matches: 12. The CDR3 nucleotides are TGCGCCAGCAGCCAAGAAAGGTGTAGCGGGATCCTGTATGAGCAGTTCTTC. Translated, it gives CASSQERCSGILYEQFF.